One T cell receptor beta chain is described in this entry. The target antigen is unknown. Donors contributed one heparinised blood draw apiece, averaging about 110 mL. The CDR3 has 14 residues. Germline values: CDR1 SNHLY, CDR2 FYNNEI. The ends lost 3 bases at V and 10 bases at J; junction bases unmatched: 9. The whole isolated RNA underwent reverse transcription, so sequencing captured expressed TCRB transcripts. Assay used: immunoSEQ multiplex PCR; TCRdb lists only in-frame clones, some missing. In the table there are 240,000 or so clones, roughly 22% of which are singletons. The data belong to a study of beta chain features in type 1 diabetes. The study, taken as a whole, reports: TCRB CDR3s from Type 1 diabetes patients were moderately but significantly shorter in all four CD4+ subsets. Patients' naive, central memory and regulatory TCRB repertoires appeared more alike than those of healthy donors. Patients with type 1 diabetes showed fewer VDJ junction insertions and more deletions. Because the template was cDNA, high-expressing cells might be over-represented.

This clonotype was obtained from a woman between 40 and 50 years old with type 1 diabetes. The specimen sequenced was naive CD4+ T cells from blood. The V call is TRBV2, the J call TRBJ2-1; 7 nucleotides agree with TRBD2. CDR3 in amino acids: CASSDIQGGQEQFF. In nucleotides, the CDR3 is TGTGCCAGCAGTGATATCCAGGGAGGGCAGGAGCAGTTCTTC.